The following is a T cell receptor (beta chain) sequence with its context. As yet, its antigen is unknown. Sequenced by immunoSEQ multiplex PCR; TCRdb stores in-frame clones only, minus some. The sample yields about 53,000 clones, roughly nine tenths seen once. These data belong to a study of OX40 agonist ivuxolimab in advanced cancers. Turning to the study itself: Eligibility admitted prior anti-PD-1, anti-PD-L1 or anti-CTLA-4 therapy; about 40% had some. Study-wide results and limits: Researchers report that CD8+ T cells had, on average, more expanded clones than CD4+. Antigen targets of the expanded peripheral T cells went undetermined. Some nonresponders additionally presented with little normalized T-cell clonal expansion.

The length of the CDR3 is 17 residues. Trimming shortened V by 3 bases and J by 2 bases, and 18 bases separated the two germline ends. Germline lookup yields CDR1 SGDLS and CDR2 YYNGEE. The chain carries TRBV9 and TRBJ2-1, with unresolved D. This sequence was found in an adult with an advanced solid tumor such as melanoma, head and neck, liver or kidney cancer. The input for sequencing was CD4+ or CD8+ T cells sorted from blood, taken in a trial of the OX40 agonist ivuxolimab. The CDR3 coding sequence is TGTGCCAGCAGCGCCCGGTCGGTTCCTACCCCCTACAATGAGCAGTTCTTC. Translating it yields CASSARSVPTPYNEQFF. The full variable domain, its missing parts supplied by reference TRBV9 and TRBJ2-1, is DSGVTQTPKHLITATGQRVTLRCSPRSGDLSVYWYQQSLDQGLQFLIQYYNGEERAKGNILERFSAQQFPDLHSELNLSSLELGDSALYFCASSARSVPTPYNEQFFGPGTRLTVL.